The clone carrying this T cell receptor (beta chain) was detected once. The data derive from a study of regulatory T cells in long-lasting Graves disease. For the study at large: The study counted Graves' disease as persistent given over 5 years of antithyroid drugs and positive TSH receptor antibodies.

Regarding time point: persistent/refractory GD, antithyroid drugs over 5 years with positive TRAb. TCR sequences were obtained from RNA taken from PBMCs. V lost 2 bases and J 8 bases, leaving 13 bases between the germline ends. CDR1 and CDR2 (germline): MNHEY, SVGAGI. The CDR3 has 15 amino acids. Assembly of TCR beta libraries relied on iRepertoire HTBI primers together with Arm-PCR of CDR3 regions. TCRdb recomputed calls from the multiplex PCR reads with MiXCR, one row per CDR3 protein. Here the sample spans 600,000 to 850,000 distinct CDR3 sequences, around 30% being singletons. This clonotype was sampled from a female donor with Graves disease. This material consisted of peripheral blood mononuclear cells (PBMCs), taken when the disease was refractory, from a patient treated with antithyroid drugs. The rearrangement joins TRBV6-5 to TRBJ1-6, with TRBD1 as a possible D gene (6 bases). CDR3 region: CASSYRRGMDSPLHF. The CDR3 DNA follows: TGTGCCAGCAGTTACCGCAGGGGTATGGATTCACCCCTCCACTTT.